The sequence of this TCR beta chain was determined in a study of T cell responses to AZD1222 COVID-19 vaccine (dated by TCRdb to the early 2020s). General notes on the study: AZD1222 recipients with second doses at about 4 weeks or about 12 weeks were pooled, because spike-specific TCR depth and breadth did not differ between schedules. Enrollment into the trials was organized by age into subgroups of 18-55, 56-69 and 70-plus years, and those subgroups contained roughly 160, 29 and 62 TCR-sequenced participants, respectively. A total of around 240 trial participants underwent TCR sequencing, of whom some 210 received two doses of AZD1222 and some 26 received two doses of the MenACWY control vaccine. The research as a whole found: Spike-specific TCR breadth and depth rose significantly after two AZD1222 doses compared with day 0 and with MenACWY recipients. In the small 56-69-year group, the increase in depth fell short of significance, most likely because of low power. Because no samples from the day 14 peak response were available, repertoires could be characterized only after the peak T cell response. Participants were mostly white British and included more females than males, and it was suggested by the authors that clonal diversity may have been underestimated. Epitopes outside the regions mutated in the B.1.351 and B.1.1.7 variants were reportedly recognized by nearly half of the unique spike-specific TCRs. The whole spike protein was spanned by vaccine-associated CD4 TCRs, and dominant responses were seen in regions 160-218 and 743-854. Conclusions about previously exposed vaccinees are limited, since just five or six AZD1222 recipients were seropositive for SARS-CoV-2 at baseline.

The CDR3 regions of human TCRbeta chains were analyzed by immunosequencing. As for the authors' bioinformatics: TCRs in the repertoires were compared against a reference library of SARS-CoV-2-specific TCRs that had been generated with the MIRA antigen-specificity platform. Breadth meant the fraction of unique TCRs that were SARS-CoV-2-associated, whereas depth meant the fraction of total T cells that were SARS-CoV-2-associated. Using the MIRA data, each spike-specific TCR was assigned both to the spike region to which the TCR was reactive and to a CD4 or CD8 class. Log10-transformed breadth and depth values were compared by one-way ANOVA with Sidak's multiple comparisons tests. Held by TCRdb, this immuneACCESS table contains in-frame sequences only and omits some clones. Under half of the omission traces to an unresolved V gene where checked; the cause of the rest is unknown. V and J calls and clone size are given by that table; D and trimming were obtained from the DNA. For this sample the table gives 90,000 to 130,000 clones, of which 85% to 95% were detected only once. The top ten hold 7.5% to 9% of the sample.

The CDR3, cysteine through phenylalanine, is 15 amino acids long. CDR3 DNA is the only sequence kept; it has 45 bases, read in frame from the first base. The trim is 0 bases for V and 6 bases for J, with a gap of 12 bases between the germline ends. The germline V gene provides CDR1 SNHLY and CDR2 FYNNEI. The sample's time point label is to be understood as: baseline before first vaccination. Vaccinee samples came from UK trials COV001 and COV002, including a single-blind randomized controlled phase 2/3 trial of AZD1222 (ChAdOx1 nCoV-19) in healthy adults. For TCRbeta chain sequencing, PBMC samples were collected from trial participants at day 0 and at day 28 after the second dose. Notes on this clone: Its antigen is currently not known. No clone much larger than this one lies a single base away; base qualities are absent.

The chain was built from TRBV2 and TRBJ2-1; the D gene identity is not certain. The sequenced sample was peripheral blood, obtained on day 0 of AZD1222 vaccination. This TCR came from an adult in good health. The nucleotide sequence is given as TGTGCCAGCAGTGAAGCGTCACCCGGTCTCAATGAGCAGTTCTTC. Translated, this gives CASSEASPGLNEQFF.